Each of the 5 T cell receptor beta chains below was sequenced from the same sample in a study of tumor and adjacent non-tumor tissue in lung cancer. TCRbeta libraries were built with three rounds of nested PCR, modified from ARM-PCR. TCRdb processed the multiplex PCR reads anew with MiXCR; each CDR3 protein has one entry. The table includes about 86,000 distinct CDR3 sequences, around 80% detected once. The template was RNA from unsorted bulk tissue. The normal lung tissue was taken more than 3 cm from the tumor edge. The material sequenced was distant non-tumor lung tissue. The receptors here all came from a woman aged 45 to 65 with non-small cell lung cancer.

As concerns this clonotype: A clone one base away is much larger, so this may be a read error. J is TRBJ2-7 and V is TRBV6-5; 9 bases agree with TRBD2. This CDR3 has 14 residues. From germline, CDR1 is MNHEY and CDR2 SVGAGI. The CDR3 coding sequence is TGTGCCAGCACCAGCGGGAGGATGTCCTACAAGCAGTACTTC. It encodes CASTSGRMSYKQYF.

There are many counts of this clonotype. The chain is built from TRBV5-4 and TRBJ2-7, with D perhaps matching TRBD1 (7 bases). This CDR3 region has 13 residues. The V and J ends lost 4 bases and 5 bases respectively, with 13 bases between them. Germline V gives CDR1 SGHNT, CDR2 YYREEE (reference sequence). DNA of the CDR3: TGTGCCAGCAGCACCCAGGGGGGTGACGAGCAGTACTTC. Translating it yields CASSTQGGDEQYF.

Worth noting for this clonotype: This sequence may be a read error, since a much larger clone differs from it by one base. J is TRBJ2-3 and V is TRBV5-1; 10 bases are a match to TRBD2. The germline V gene has CDR1 SGHRS and CDR2 YFSETQ. The CDR3 sequence is 17 residues long. The CDR3 protein is CANSLGAGGPVADTQYF. Written as DNA, the CDR3 is TGCGCCAACAGCTTGGGAGCGGGAGGGCCGGTAGCAGATACGCAGTATTTT.

In regard to this clonotype: The CDR3 ends on some other residue instead of the conserved phenylalanine or tryptophan, so this is likely a read error. It is unclear where the CDR3 begins or ends on the DNA, so no DNA is shown, and the CDR3 is as TCRdb lists it. The genes are TRBV11-1 and TRBJ2-1; the D call of TRBD2 is as the table states it, not checked on the DNA. The V gene's germline CDR1 is SGHAT and CDR2 FQDESV (reference sequence). The length of the CDR3 is 13 amino acids, counting both ends. CDR3 amino acids: CASSLDRWNELFL.

Regarding this clonotype: A read error is possible here, since a much larger clone lies one base away. The chain combines TRBV2 with TRBJ2-1, with D perhaps matching TRBD1 or TRBD2 (5 bases each). This CDR3 has 12 amino acids. CDR1 and CDR2 (germline): SNHLY, FYNNEI. CDR3 loop: CASGDGRNEQIF. Written as DNA, the CDR3 is TGTGCCAGTGGGGACGGCCGGAATGAGCAGATCTTC.